One T cell receptor beta chain is described in this entry. The junction departs from germline at one end; a sequencing error may be responsible. This entry belongs to a study of T-cell reconstitution after alpha-beta-depleted transplantation in children. This CDR3 contains 13 residues. Library preparation (for TCRbeta) was performed with unique molecular identifiers. TCRdb reanalysed the PCR reads using MiXCR and keeps one entry per CDR3 protein. Of 420,000 or so distinct CDR3 sequences listed, approximately 11% are singletons. The chain carries TRBV12-3 or TRBV12-4 and TRBJ2-7; the match to TRBD1 covers 9 bases. The sequence was collected from a human donor who donated a stem cell graft to a child with acute myeloid leukemia. The specimen comprised PBMCs from the stem cell graft donor, sampled from the stem cell graft. CDR3 DNA sequence: TGTGCCAGCAGCGGGGACAGGGCCTTGCCCCTGCACTTC. Translation: CASSGDRALPLHF.